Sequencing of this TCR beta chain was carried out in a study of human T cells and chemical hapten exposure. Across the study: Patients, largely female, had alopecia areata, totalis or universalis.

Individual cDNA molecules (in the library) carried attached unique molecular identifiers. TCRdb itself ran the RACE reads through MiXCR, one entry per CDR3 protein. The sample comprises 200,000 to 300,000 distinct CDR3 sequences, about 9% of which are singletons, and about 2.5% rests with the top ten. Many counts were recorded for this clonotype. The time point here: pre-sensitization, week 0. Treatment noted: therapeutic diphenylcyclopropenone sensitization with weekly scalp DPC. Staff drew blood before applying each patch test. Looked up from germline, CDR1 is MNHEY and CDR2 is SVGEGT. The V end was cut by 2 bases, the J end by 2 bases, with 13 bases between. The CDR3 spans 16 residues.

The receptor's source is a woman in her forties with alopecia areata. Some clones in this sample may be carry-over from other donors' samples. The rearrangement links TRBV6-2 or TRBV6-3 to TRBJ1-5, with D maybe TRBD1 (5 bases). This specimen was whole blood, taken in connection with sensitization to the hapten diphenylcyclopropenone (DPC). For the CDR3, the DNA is TGTGCCAGCAGTTACCCGACCGGGGCTGGCAATCAGCCCCAGCATTTT. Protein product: CASSYPTGAGNQPQHF.